This T cell receptor beta chain was captured in a study of T cells in Graves' hyperthyroidism and ophthalmopathy. The germline CDR1 and CDR2 sequences are SGDLS and YYNGEE. V was cut by 2 bases and J by 3 bases, with 12 bases left in between. The CDR3 totals 15 residues. RNA transcripts were the template for amplifying TCR beta CDR3 regions. The HTBI set primed first-round TCR CDR3 RT-PCR. TCRdb re-derived calls from the multiplex PCR reads in MiXCR, one entry per CDR3 protein. The table lists 500,000 to 800,000 distinct CDR3 sequences, around 13% of them singletons. It was uncontrolled infection, other autoimmune disease, pregnancy or lactation that excluded patients. There are a few counts of this clonotype.

This TCR came from a woman between 45 and 60 years old with Graves' ophthalmopathy. The material sequenced was blood. This chain uses TRBV9 with TRBJ1-3; maybe TRBD1 (5 bases). CDR3 region: CASSVGLGVGNTIYF. Written as DNA, the CDR3 is TGTGCCAGCAGCGTCGGCTTGGGGGTTGGAAACACCATATATTTT.